This T cell receptor beta chain was captured in a study of shared clonotypes between healthy human individuals. Germline CDR1 is SGHRS and CDR2 is YFSETQ. Trimming cost V 3 bases and J 5 bases; bases outside gene matches: 4. The CDR3 spans 15 residues. Profiled with immunoSEQ multiplex PCR; TCRdb holds only in-frame clones, not every one. The sample yields some 2,500,000 clones, 85% to 95% seen once. The sample consisted of naive CD4+ T cells from PBMCs. Subset: CD45RA+ positively selected. This clonotype was obtained from a man aged 18-30 years in good health. Some clones in this sample may be carry-over from other donors' samples. The V and J genes are TRBV5-1 and TRBJ2-2; TRBD1 aligns across 10 bases. In DNA form, the CDR3 reads TGCGCCAGCAGCTACCGGGACAGGGGTACCGGGGAGCTGTTTTTT. Its translation is CASSYRDRGTGELFF.